What follows are 9 T cell receptor beta chains derived from one specimen sequenced in a study of T cells in Graves' hyperthyroidism and ophthalmopathy. Researchers amplified the TCR beta CDR3 regions from RNA transcripts. TCR CDR3 regions were first amplified by RT-PCR with HTBI primers. TCRdb re-derived calls from the multiplex PCR reads in MiXCR, one entry per CDR3 protein. This table holds about 300,000 distinct CDR3 sequences, approximately 19% found once. Sequencing was done on a sample of blood. The source is a middle-aged man with Graves' ophthalmopathy.

This clonotype was observed at least ten times. The V gene is TRBV5-1, the J gene TRBJ2-2, with TRBD1 identical over 9 bases. The CDR3 has 15 residues. V lost 0 bases to trimming and J lost 5 bases; unmatched junction nucleotides: 2. Germline loops: CDR1 SGHRS, CDR2 YFSETQ. This CDR3 is CASSLDRGPTGELFF. In DNA form, the CDR3 reads TGCGCCAGCAGCTTGGACAGGGGGCCGACCGGGGAGCTGTTTTTT.

This clonotype was seen at least ten times. The chain uses TRBV11-3 and TRBJ2-7, with 7 bases lining up with TRBD1. Germline assignment: CDR1 SGHNT and CDR2 YENEEA. This CDR3 comprises 13 residues. The J segment lost 0 bases and the V segment lost 8 bases, leaving 4 bases of the junction unmatched. The CDR3 bases are TGTGCCAGCTCGGACAGGAGCTCCTACGAGCAGTACTTC. Translated: CASSDRSSYEQYF.

The chain combines TRBV27 with TRBJ2-3; 10 bases agree with TRBD2. V lost 3 bases to trimming and J lost 2 bases; unmatched junction nucleotides: 5. The CDR3 consists of 16 residues. Germline values: CDR1 MNHEY, CDR2 SMNVEV (reference sequence). CDR3 nucleotides: TGTGCCAGCAGTTTTGGGGGACTAGCGCTCACAGATACGCAGTATTTT. Amino acids: CASSFGGLALTDTQYF.

Of note for this clonotype: One junction end does not reproduce the germline sequence, and a read error may be involved. This chain joins TRBV27 and TRBJ2-3, with D possibly being TRBD2 (6 bases). Germline assignment: CDR1 MNHEY and CDR2 SMNVEV (reference sequence). This CDR3 contains 12 residues. CDR3 residues: CATSAGPDTQYF. For the CDR3, the DNA is TGTGCCACCAGTGCGGGGCCAGATACGCAGTATTTT.

The chain recombines TRBV20-1 with TRBJ1-2; 9 nucleotides match TRBD1. CDR3 length: 14 amino acids. Unmatched junction bases numbered 5, after V lost 6 bases and J lost 0 bases. Germline CDR1 DFQATT, CDR2 SNEGSKA (reference sequence). The CDR3 here is CSAQDRGTNYGYTF. Here the CDR3 DNA reads TGCAGTGCCCAGGACAGGGGCACTAACTATGGCTACACCTTC.

As for this clonotype: At one of its ends the junction is not consistent with the germline gene, which may arise from a read error. The chain has TRBV28 and TRBJ1-2; D is unclear. This CDR3 spans 12 amino acids. Germline CDR1 reads MDHEN; CDR2 reads SYDVKM. The CDR3 region has the DNA TGTGCCGGCAGTTCCCCAGGTCGAGGCTACACCTTC. Residues: CAGSSPGRGYTF.

The table lists this clonotype with a few counts. This CDR3 is CASSIDGLAYEQYF. CDR3 DNA sequence: TGTGCCAGTAGTATTGATGGACTCGCCTACGAGCAGTACTTC. This chain connects TRBV19 to TRBJ2-7; TRBD2 might be the D (5 bases). V was clipped by 3 bases and J by 2 bases, with 11 bases between them. The CDR3 runs to 14 residues. The germline gives CDR1 LNHDA, CDR2 SQIVND (reference sequence).

This clonotype was seen at least ten times. This sequence joins TRBV5-1 and TRBJ2-3; 10 nucleotides align to TRBD2. Germline V gene lookup returns CDR1 SGHRS and CDR2 YFSETQ. This CDR3 is built from 17 residues. J was trimmed by 6 bases and V by 6 bases; bases with no gene match: 16. The CDR3 bases are TGCGCCAGCACGGCGGGTTGGCTAGCGGGAGTGGCCGATACGCAGTATTTT. Its translation: CASTAGWLAGVADTQYF.

The J gene is TRBJ2-2, the V gene TRBV29-1, with a weak D call TRBD1 (5 bases). This CDR3 has 15 amino acids. The V gene's germline CDR1 is SQVTM and CDR2 ANQGSEA. V lost 0 bases and J lost 0, with 8 bases in between. The CDR3 DNA is TGCAGCGTTGAAGAGTTCAGGGCGAACACCGGGGAGCTGTTTTTT. Protein product: CSVEEFRANTGELFF.